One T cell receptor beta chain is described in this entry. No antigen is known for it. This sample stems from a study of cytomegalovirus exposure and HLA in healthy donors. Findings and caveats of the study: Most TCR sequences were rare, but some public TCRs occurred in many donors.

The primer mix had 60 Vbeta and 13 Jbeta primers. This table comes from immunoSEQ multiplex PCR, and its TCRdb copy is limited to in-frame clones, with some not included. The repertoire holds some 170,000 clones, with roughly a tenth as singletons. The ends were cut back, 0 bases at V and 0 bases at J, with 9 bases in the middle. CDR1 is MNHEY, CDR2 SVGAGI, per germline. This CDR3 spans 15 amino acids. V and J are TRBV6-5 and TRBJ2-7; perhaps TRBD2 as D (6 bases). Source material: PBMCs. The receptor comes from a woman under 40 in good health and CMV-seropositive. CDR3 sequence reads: CASSYSSGYSYEQYF. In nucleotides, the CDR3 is TGTGCCAGCAGTTACTCTAGCGGCTACTCCTACGAGCAGTACTTC.